One and the same sample provided the 13 T cell receptor beta chains below, sequenced in a study of blood T cell repertoires in COVID-19. Sequenced by immunoSEQ multiplex PCR; TCRdb stores in-frame clones only, minus some. The sample has roughly 300,000 clones, just over 85% seen once. The specimen sequenced was PBMCs or T cells enriched from blood (not recorded which). The receptors shown here come from a woman between 40 and 50 years old with acute COVID-19.

This chain uses TRBV5-6 with TRBJ1-2, with 7 bases matching TRBD1. The CDR3 runs 16 residues. V lost 5 bases to trimming and J lost 10 bases; unmatched junction nucleotides: 20. Germline-derived CDR1 and CDR2 are SGHDT and YYEEEE. Here the CDR3 reads CASSYLSGQLEILYTF. CDR3 nucleotides: TGTGCCAGCAGTTATTTATCGGGACAGCTCGAGATTCTCTACACCTTC. Full variable domain (outside the CDR3, taken from reference TRBV5-6 and TRBJ1-2): DAGVTQSPTHLIKTRGQQVTLRCSPKSGHDTVSWYQQALGQGPQFIFQYYEEEERQRGNFPDRFSGHQFPNYSSELNVNALLLGDSALYLCASSYLSGQLEILYTFGSGTRLTVV.

The chain employs TRBV9 and TRBJ1-1; D call uncertain. Trimming removed 4 bases at V and 4 bases at J, with 8 bases between. This CDR3 region has 12 residues. The V gene's germline CDR1 is SGDLS and CDR2 YYNGEE. The CDR3 is CASSRGSTEAFF. In DNA, the CDR3 is TGTGCCAGCAGCCGGGGTTCCACTGAAGCTTTCTTT.

This clone was observed once. The rearrangement joins TRBV13 to TRBJ1-2; 9 nucleotides match TRBD1. The CDR3 runs to 13 residues. Germline V gene lookup returns CDR1 PRHDT and CDR2 FYEKMQ (reference sequence). The ends lost 6 bases at V and 6 bases at J; junction bases unmatched: 5. The CDR3 region is CASRIWTGDGYTF. CDR3 in DNA: TGTGCCAGCAGAATCTGGACAGGGGATGGCTACACCTTC.

This chain joins TRBV27 and TRBJ1-3, with 8 bases fitting TRBD1. The germline V gene has CDR1 MNHEY and CDR2 SMNVEV (reference sequence). The CDR3 runs to 17 residues. V lost 5 bases, J lost 3 bases, and 12 bases stayed unmatched. The CDR3 loop is CASSPYRPDRVGNTIYF. Written as DNA, the CDR3 is TGTGCCAGCAGTCCTTATAGGCCGGACAGGGTTGGAAACACCATATATTTT.

This clone was detected only once. The chain joins TRBV4-2 to TRBJ2-1, with TRBD2 as a possible D gene (7 bases). The V and J ends lost 4 bases and 4 bases respectively, with 17 bases between them. The CDR3 length is 16 residues. The germline V gene encodes CDR1 LGHNA and CDR2 YNFKEQ. The CDR3 reads CASSLRRGGGYNEQFF. CDR3 nucleotide sequence: TGTGCCAGCAGCCTTCGGAGGGGGGGAGGGTACAATGAGCAGTTCTTC.

This clone was recorded once. The rearrangement uses TRBV4-3 and TRBJ2-1, with 9 bases aligning to TRBD1. Germline-derived CDR1 and CDR2 are LGHNA and YSLEER. J lost 6 bases, V lost 2 bases, and 2 bases had no gene match. The CDR3 contains 14 residues. CDR3 residues: CASSQLGQGNEQFF. The DNA for the CDR3 is TGCGCCAGCAGCCAACTGGGACAGGGCAATGAGCAGTTCTTC.

The rearrangement uses TRBV19 and TRBJ1-5; no firm D call. Germline CDR1 is LNHDA and CDR2 is SQIVND (reference sequence). The V end was cut by 7 bases, the J end by 1 base, with 14 bases between. This CDR3 region has 15 residues. The CDR3: CASTTVMGSNQPQHF. Here the CDR3 DNA reads TGTGCCAGTACCACAGTGATGGGCAGCAATCAGCCCCAGCATTTT.

The J gene is TRBJ1-6, the V gene TRBV25-1; D is undetermined. The V gene's germline CDR1 is MGHDK and CDR2 SYGVNS. Trimming stripped 2 bases from V and 10 bases from J, with 9 bases between. The CDR3 sequence is 13 residues long. DNA of the CDR3: TGTGCCAGCAGTGAAGGCTGGGAGTCACCCCTCCACTTT. Amino acid sequence: CASSEGWESPLHF.

This clone was picked up one time. The chain combines TRBV7-9 with TRBJ2-3, with 8 bases aligning to TRBD2. The CDR3 spans 17 residues. Trimming at V came to 2 bases and at J to 0 bases, leaving 7 bases not matched to a gene. Germline V gives CDR1 SEHNR, CDR2 FQNEAQ (reference sequence). This CDR3 is CASSLFGPSGSTDTQYF. The DNA of the CDR3 is TGTGCCAGCAGCTTATTCGGTCCTAGCGGGAGCACAGATACGCAGTATTTT.

V is TRBV28 and J is TRBJ1-1; perhaps TRBD1 as D (6 bases). The CDR3 length is 14 residues. V lost 6 bases and J lost 8, with 19 bases in between. Germline CDR1 MDHEN, CDR2 SYDVKM. CDR3 amino acids: CASSSGRTASEAFF. In DNA form, the CDR3 reads TGTGCCAGCAGCTCCGGGCGGACAGCCAGCGAAGCTTTCTTT.

The rearrangement uses TRBV9 and TRBJ2-1; 12 nucleotides align to TRBD2. Germline V gene lookup returns CDR1 SGDLS and CDR2 YYNGEE. The CDR3 covers 16 residues. V shed 0 bases, J shed 7 bases, and the junction held 5 bases outside the gene matches. The CDR3 sequence is CASSVASGRARNEQFF. The CDR3 DNA is TGTGCCAGCAGCGTAGCTAGCGGGAGGGCCCGGAATGAGCAGTTCTTC.

The V and J genes are TRBV24-1 and TRBJ1-1, with a possible D match to TRBD1 (5 bases). Germline V gene data show CDR1 as KGHDR and CDR2 as SFDVKD. V shed 5 bases and J shed 5 bases, with 14 bases lying between them. The CDR3 runs to 14 residues. The CDR3, as DNA: TGTGCCACCAGTGGGAATCGGGGGGAAACTGAAGCTTTCTTT. Protein: CATSGNRGETEAFF.

This clone occurred once. V usage is TRBV4-3 and J usage is TRBJ1-2; tentatively, D is TRBD1 (5 bases). The length of the CDR3 is 15 residues. V lost 3 bases to trimming and J lost 4 bases, with 15 bases between them. Germline V gene data show CDR1 as LGHNA and CDR2 as YSLEER. DNA for the CDR3: TGCGCCAGCAGCCAGTACACAGGAATAGTCTATGGCTACACCTTC. It codes for CASSQYTGIVYGYTF.